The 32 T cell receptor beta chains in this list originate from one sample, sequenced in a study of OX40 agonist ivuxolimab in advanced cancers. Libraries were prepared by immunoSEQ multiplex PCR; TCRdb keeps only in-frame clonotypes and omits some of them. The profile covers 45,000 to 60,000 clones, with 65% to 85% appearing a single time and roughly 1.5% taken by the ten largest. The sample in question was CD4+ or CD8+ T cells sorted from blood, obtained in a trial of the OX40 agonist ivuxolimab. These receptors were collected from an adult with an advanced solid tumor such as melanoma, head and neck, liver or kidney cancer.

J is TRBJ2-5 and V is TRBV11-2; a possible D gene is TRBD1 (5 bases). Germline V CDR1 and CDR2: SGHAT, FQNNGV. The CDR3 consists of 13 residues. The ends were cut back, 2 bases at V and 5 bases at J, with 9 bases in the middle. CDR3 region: CASSLSRVETQYF. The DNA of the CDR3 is TGTGCCAGCAGCTTAAGCAGGGTCGAGACCCAGTACTTC.

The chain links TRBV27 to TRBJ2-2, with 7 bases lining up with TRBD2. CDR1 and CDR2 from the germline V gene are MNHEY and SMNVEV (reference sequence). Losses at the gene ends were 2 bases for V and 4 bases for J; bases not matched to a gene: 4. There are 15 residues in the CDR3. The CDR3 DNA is TGTGCCAGCAGTTTAGTAGCGGGTAGCACCGGGGAGCTGTTTTTT. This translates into CASSLVAGSTGELFF.

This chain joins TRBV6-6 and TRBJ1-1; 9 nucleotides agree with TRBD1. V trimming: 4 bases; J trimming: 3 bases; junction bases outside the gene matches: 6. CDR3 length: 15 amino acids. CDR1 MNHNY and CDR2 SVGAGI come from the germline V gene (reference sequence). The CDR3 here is CASSFPGQGDTEAFF. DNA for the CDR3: TGTGCCAGCAGTTTCCCGGGACAGGGAGACACTGAAGCTTTCTTT.

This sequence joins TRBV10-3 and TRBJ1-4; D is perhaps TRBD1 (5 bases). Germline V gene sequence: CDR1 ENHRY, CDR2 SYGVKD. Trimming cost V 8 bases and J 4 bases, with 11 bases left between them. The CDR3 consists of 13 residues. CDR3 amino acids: CAIAGAGNEKLFF. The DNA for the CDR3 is TGTGCCATCGCCGGGGCTGGTAATGAAAAACTGTTTTTT.

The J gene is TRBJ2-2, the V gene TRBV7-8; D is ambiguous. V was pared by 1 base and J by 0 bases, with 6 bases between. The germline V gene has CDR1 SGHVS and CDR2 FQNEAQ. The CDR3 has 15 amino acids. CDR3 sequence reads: CASSLVSANTGELFF. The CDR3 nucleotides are TGTGCCAGCAGCTTAGTCAGCGCGAACACCGGGGAGCTGTTTTTT.

Written as DNA, the CDR3 is TGTGCCAGCAGCTTAGGGGCGTCAGATACGCAGTATTTT. Residues: CASSLGASDTQYF. The chain uses TRBV5-5 and TRBJ2-3; D perhaps matches TRBD1 (5 bases). The V and J ends lost 2 bases and 4 bases respectively, with 8 bases between them. The CDR3 has 13 amino acids. Germline assignment: CDR1 SGHKS and CDR2 YYEKEE (reference sequence).

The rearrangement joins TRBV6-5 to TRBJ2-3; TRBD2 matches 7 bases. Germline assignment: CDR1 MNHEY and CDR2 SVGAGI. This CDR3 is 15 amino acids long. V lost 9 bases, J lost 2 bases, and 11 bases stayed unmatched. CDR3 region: CASWSGGRITDTQYF. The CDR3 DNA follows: TGTGCCAGTTGGTCCGGGGGGAGGATCACAGATACGCAGTATTTT.

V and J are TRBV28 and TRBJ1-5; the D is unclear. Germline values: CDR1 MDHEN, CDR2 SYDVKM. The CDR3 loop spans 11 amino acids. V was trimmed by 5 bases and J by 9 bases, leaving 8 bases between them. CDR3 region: CASSASGPQHF. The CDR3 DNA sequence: TGTGCCAGCAGTGCCAGTGGGCCCCAGCATTTT. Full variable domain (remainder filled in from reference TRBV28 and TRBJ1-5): DVKVTQSSRYLVKRTGEKVFLECVQDMDHENMFWYRQDPGLGLRLIYFSYDVKMKEKGDIPEGYSVSREKKERFSLILESASTNQTSMYLCASSASGPQHFGDGTRLSIL.

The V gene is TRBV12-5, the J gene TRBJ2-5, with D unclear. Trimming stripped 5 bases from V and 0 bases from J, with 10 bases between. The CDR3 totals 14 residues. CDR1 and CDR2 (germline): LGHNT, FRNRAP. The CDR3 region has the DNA TGTGCTAGTGGTAGTTCCTGGTACCAAGAGACCCAGTACTTC. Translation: CASGSSWYQETQYF.

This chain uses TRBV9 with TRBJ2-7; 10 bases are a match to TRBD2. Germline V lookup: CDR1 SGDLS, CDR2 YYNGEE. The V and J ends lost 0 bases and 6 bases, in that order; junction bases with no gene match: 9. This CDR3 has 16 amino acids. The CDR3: CASSVDPAGGQPEQYF. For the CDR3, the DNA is TGTGCCAGCAGCGTAGACCCAGCGGGAGGGCAACCCGAGCAGTACTTC.

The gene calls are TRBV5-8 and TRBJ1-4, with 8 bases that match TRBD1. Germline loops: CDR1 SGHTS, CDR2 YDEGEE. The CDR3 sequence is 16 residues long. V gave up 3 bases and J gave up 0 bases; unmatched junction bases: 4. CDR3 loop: CASSYGQGPTNEKLFF. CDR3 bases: TGTGCCAGCAGCTACGGACAGGGCCCAACTAATGAAAAACTGTTTTTT.

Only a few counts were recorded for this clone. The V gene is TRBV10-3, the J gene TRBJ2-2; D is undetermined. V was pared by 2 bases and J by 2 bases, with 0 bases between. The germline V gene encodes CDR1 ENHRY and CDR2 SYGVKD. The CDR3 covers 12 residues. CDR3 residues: CAISENTGELFF. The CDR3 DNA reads TGTGCCATCAGTGAGAACACCGGGGAGCTGTTTTTT.

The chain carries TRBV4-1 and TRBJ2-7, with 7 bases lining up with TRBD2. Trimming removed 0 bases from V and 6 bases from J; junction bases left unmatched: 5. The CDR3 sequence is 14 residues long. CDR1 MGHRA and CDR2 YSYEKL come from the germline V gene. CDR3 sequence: CASSQDGGGPEQYF. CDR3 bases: TGCGCCAGCAGCCAAGATGGCGGGGGTCCCGAGCAGTACTTC.

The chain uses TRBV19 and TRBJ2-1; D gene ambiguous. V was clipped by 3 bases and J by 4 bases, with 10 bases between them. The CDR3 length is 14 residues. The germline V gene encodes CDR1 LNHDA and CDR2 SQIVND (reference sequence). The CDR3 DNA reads TGTGCCAGTAGTATCTCCCACTCTTACAATGAGCAGTTCTTC. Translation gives CASSISHSYNEQFF.

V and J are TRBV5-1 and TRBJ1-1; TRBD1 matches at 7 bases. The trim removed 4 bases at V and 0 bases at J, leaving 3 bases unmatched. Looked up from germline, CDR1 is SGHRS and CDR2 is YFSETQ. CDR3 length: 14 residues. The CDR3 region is CASSPGGLNTEAFF. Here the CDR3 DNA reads TGCGCCAGCAGCCCAGGGGGATTGAACACTGAAGCTTTCTTT.

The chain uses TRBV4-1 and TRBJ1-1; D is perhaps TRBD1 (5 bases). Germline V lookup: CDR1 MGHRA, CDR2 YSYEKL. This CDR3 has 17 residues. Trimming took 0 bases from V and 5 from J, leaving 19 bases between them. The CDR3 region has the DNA TGCGCCAGCAGCCAAGATGGGGACCCCCTGGAGGTGACTGAAGCTTTCTTT. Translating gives CASSQDGDPLEVTEAFF.

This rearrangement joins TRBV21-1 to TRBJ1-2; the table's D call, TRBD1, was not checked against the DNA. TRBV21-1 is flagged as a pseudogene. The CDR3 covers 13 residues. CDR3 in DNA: TGTGCCAGCAGCAAAGACAGGGCGGAACCCTACACCTTC. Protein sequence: CASSKDRAEPYTF.

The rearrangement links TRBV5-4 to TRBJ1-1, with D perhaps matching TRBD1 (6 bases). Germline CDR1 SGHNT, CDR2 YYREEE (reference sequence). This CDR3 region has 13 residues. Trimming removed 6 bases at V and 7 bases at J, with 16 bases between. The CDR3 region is CASIAQGRGEAFF. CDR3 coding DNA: TGTGCCAGCATCGCACAGGGAAGAGGTGAAGCTTTCTTT. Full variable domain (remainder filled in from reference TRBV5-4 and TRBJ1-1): ETGVTQSPTHLIKTRGQQVTLRCSSQSGHNTVSWYQQALGQGPQFIFQYYREEENGRGNFPPRFSGLQFPNYSSELNVNALELDDSALYLCASIAQGRGEAFFGQGTRLTVV.

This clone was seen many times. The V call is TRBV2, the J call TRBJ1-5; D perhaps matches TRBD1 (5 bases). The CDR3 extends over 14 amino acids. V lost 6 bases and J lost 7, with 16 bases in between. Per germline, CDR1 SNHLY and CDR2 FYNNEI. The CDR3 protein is CASRRAGREQPQHF. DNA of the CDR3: TGTGCCAGCAGGAGGGCAGGGAGGGAACAGCCCCAGCATTTT.

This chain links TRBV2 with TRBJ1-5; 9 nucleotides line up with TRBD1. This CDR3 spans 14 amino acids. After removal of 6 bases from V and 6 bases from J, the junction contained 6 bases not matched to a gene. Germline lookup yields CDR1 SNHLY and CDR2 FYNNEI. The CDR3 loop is CASRGQGGLQPQHF. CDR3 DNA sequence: TGTGCCAGCAGGGGACAGGGAGGGCTTCAGCCCCAGCATTTT.

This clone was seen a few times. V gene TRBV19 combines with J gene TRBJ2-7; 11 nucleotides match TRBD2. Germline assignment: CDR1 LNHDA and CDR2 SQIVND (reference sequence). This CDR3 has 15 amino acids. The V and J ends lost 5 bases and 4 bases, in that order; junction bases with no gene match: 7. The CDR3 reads CASSFTSGSSYEQYF. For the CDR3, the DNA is TGTGCCAGTAGTTTTACTAGCGGGAGCTCTTACGAGCAGTACTTC. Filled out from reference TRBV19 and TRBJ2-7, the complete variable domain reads DGGITQSPKYLFRKEGQNVTLSCEQNLNHDAMYWYRQDPGQGLRLIYYSQIVNDFQKGDIAEGYSVSREKKESFPLTVTSAQKNPTAFYLCASSFTSGSSYEQYFGPGTRLTVT.

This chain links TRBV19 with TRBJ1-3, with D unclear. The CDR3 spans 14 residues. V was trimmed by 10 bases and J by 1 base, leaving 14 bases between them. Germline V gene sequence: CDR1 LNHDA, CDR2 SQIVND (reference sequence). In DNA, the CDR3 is TGTGCCACCCGTAGCCCGAGGTCTGGAAACACCATATATTTT. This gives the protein CATRSPRSGNTIYF.

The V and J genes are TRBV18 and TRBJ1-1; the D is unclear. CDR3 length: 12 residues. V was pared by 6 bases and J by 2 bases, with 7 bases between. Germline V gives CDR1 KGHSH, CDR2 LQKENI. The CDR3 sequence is CASSMGNTEAFF. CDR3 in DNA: TGTGCCAGCTCGATGGGTAACACTGAAGCTTTCTTT.

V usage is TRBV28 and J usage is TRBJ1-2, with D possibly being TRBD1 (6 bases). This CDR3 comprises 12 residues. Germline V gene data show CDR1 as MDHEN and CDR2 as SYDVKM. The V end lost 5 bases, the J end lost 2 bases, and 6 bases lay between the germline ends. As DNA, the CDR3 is TGTGCCAGCAGTACAGGGAACTATGGCTACACCTTC. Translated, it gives CASSTGNYGYTF.

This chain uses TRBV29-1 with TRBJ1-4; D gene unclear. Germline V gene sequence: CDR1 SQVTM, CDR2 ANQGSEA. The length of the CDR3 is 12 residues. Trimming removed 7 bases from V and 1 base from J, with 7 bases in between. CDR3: CSGCGTNEKLFF. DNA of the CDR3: TGCAGCGGTTGCGGAACTAATGAAAAACTGTTTTTT.

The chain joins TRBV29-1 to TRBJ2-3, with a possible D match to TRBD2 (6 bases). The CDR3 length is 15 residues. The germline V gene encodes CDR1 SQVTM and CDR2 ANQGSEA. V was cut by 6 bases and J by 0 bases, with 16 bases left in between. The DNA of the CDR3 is TGCAGCGTCCTCGTTCAACGGGGGAGCACAGATACGCAGTATTTT. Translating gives CSVLVQRGSTDTQYF.

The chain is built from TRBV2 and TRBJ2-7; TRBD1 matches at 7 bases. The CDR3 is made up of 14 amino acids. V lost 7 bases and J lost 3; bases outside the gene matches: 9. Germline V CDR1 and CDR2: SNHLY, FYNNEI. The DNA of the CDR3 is TGTGCCAGCAATAGACAGGGAACACTCTACGAGCAGTACTTC. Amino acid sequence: CASNRQGTLYEQYF. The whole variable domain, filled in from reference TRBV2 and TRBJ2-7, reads EPEVTQTPSHQVTQMGQEVILRCVPISNHLYFYWYRQILGQKVEFLVSFYNNEISEKSEIFDDQFSVERPDGSNFTLKIRSTKLEDSAMYFCASNRQGTLYEQYFGPGTRLTVT.

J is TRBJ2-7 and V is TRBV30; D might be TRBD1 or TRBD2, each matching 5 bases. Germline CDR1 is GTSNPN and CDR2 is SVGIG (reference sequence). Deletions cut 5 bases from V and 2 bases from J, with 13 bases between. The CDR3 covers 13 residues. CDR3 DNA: TGTGCCTGGGGACCCGGGGCCCCCTACGAGCAGTACTTC. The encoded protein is CAWGPGAPYEQYF.

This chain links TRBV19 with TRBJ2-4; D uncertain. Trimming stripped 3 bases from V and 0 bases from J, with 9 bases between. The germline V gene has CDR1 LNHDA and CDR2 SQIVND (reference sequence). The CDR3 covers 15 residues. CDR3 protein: CASSMTDLAKNIQYF. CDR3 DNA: TGTGCCAGTAGTATGACCGACTTAGCCAAAAACATTCAGTACTTC.

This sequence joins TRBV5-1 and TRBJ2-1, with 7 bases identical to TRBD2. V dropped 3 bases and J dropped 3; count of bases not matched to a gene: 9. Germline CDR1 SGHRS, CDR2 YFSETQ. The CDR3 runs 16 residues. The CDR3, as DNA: TGCGCCAGCAGCTACGGGCGGGAGAGAATCTACAATGAGCAGTTCTTC. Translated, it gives CASSYGRERIYNEQFF.

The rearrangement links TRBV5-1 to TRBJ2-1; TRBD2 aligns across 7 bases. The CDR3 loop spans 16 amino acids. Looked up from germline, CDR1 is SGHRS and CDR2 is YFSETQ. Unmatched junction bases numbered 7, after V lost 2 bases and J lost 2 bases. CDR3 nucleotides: TGCGCCAGCAGCTTAGATAGCGGGTTACCCTACAATGAGCAGTTCTTC. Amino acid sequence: CASSLDSGLPYNEQFF.

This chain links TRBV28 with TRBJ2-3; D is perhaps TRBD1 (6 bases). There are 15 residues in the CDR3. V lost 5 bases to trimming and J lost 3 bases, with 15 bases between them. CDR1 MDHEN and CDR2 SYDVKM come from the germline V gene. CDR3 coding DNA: TGTGCCAGCAGTAGCAGGGGTACGGGAACAGATACGCAGTATTTT. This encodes CASSSRGTGTDTQYF. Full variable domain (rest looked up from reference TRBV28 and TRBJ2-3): DVKVTQSSRYLVKRTGEKVFLECVQDMDHENMFWYRQDPGLGLRLIYFSYDVKMKEKGDIPEGYSVSREKKERFSLILESASTNQTSMYLCASSSRGTGTDTQYFGPGTRLTVL.